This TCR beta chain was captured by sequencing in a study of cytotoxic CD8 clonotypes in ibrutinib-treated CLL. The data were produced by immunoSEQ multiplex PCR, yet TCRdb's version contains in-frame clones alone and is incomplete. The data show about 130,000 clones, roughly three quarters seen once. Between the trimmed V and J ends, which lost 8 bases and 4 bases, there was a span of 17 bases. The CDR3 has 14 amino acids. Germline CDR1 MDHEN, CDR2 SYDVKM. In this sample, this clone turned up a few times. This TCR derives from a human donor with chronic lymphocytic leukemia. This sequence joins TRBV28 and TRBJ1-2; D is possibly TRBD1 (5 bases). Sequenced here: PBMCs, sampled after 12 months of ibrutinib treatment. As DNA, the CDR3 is TGTGCCAGCCGGGACGGCCAGCAAATCTATGGCTACACCTTC. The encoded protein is CASRDGQQIYGYTF.